The present T cell receptor (beta chain) was sequenced within a study of beta chain features in type 1 diabetes. Study-wide context: Sorted cells from all samples, numbering 107,917,701, were examined.

A remark on this clone: Its target is unknown.

Overall study results and limits: Naive, central memory and Treg TCRB repertoires appeared more alike in patients than in healthy donors.

All of the isolated RNA was reverse transcribed, so expressed TCRB transcripts were sequenced. Profiled with immunoSEQ multiplex PCR; TCRdb holds only in-frame clones, not every one. The repertoire holds roughly 500,000 clones, 30% seen once, with around 0.065% in the top ten. CD4+ cells of the naive, central memory, regulatory and stem cell-like memory types were sorted via CD45RO/CCR7/CD25/CD127/CD95/CD27. CDR3 length: 11 residues. Germline V CDR1 and CDR2: LNHDA, SQIVND (reference sequence). V shed 6 bases and J shed 8 bases, with 8 bases lying between them. This TCR was recovered from a man younger than 35 in good health. Sequenced: naive CD4+ T cells from blood. This chain connects TRBV19 to TRBJ2-1; no definite D call. In DNA form, the CDR3 reads TGTGCCAGTAGCACCCGCGATGAGCAGTTCTTC. Translating gives CASSTRDEQFF.